Listed here is a single T cell receptor beta chain. The data derive from a study of T-cell reconstitution after alpha-beta-depleted transplantation in children. Unique molecular identifiers were incorporated into the prepared TCRbeta library. TCRdb ran MiXCR on the PCR reads and lists one entry per CDR3 protein. Altogether approximately 640,000 distinct CDR3 sequences are present, 16% being singletons, with the ten largest covering 1.1%. The sequence came from a human donor who donated a stem cell graft to a child with acute myeloid leukemia. The material sequenced was PBMCs from the stem cell graft donor, taken from the stem cell graft.

This CDR3 reads CASSLEKGNQPQHF. DNA for the CDR3: TGTGCCAGCAGTCTAGAAAAAGGTAATCAGCCCCAGCATTTT. V gene TRBV12-3 or TRBV12-4 combines with J gene TRBJ1-5; D remains unclear. The CDR3 runs 14 residues. Trimming shortened V by 5 bases and J by 4 bases, and 12 bases separated the two germline ends.